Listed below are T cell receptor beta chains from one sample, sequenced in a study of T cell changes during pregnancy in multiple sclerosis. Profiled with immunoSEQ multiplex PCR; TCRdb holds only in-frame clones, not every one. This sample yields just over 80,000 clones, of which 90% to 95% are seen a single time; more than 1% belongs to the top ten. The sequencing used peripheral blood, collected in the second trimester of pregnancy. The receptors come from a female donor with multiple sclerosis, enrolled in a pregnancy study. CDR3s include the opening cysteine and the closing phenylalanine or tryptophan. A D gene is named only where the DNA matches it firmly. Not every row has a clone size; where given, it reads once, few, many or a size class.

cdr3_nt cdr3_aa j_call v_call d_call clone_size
TGTGCCAGCTCACCCCGACTAGCGGGGGAGACAGATACGCAGTATTTT CASSPRLAGETDTQYF TRBJ2-3 TRBV18 TRBD2 .
TGCAGCGTACAGACAGGGGCCTATGGCTACACCTTC CSVQTGAYGYTF TRBJ1-2 TRBV29-1 TRBD1 .
TGTGCCAGTAGTATTGGACTAGCGGGGACCTACGAGCAGTACTTC CASSIGLAGTYEQYF TRBJ2-7 TRBV19 TRBD2 .
TGTGCCAGCAGCCGAAGACAGGGTGTCGCCTACGAGCAGTACTTC CASSRRQGVAYEQYF TRBJ2-7 TRBV7-2 TRBD1 .
TGTGCCAGCAGCGTAGGCGGGAGCGGGGAGCAGTACTTC CASSVGGSGEQYF TRBJ2-7 TRBV9 TRBD2 .
TGTGCCAGCAGCGTGGGAGGGTCCAGGGGAGGCGAGCAGTACTTC CASSVGGSRGGEQYF TRBJ2-7 TRBV9 . .
TGTGCCAGCAGAATCGGCGTGGGGCCCGGGGAGCTGTTTTTT CASRIGVGPGELFF TRBJ2-2 TRBV6-5 . .
TGTGCCAGCAGCTCTGGGACTTCTCCTGGCGAGCAGTACTTC CASSSGTSPGEQYF TRBJ2-7 TRBV11-2 . .
TGCGCCAGCTCCGACGTTCGGAGCTCTGGGGCCAACGTCCTGACTTTC CASSDVRSSGANVLTF TRBJ2-6 TRBV10-2 . .
TGCAGCGCCCGACTGGGGACAGGGCCTCGTGAGACCCAGTACTTC CSARLGTGPRETQYF TRBJ2-5 TRBV29-1 TRBD1 .
TGTGCCAGCAGTTCCCCCTTGAAACAGGCAAATTCCTACGAGCAGTACTTC CASSSPLKQANSYEQYF TRBJ2-7 TRBV27 . .
TGTGCCAGCAGTGACCGGGACAGGGACACCGGGGAGCTGTTTTTT CASSDRDRDTGELFF TRBJ2-2 TRBV25-1 TRBD1 .
TGTGCCATCAGTGAGGGCAGGGACACTGAAGCTTTCTTT CAISEGRDTEAFF TRBJ1-1 TRBV10-3 . many
TGTGCCAGCTCACCAAGGGGTGTCACTGAAGCTTTCTTT CASSPRGVTEAFF TRBJ1-1 TRBV18 . .
TGTGCCAGCAGCGGACTAGTTAGAAACATTCAGTACTTC CASSGLVRNIQYF TRBJ2-4 TRBV11-2 TRBD2 .
TGCAGTGCTAGGGATCAGGGGAAGGCTTTCTTT CSARDQGKAFF TRBJ1-1 TRBV20-1 . .
TGTGCCAGCAGTCTACGGGACAGACAAGAGACCCAGTACTTC CASSLRDRQETQYF TRBJ2-5 TRBV28 TRBD1 .
TGTGCCAGCAGTTTACTGCCTCTGGGAGGCGACTATGGCTACACCTTC CASSLLPLGGDYGYTF TRBJ1-2 TRBV27 . .
TGTGCCAGCTCACTAGGGGGTCTGCCCTACGAGCAGTACTTC CASSLGGLPYEQYF TRBJ2-7 TRBV18 . .
TGTGCCAGCAGTTCCCGGTACTACGAGCAGTACTTC CASSSRYYEQYF TRBJ2-7 TRBV28 . .
TGTGCCAGCAGTGCCGACAGGAGCTCCTACAATGAGCAGTTCTTC CASSADRSSYNEQFF TRBJ2-1 TRBV6-1 . .
TGCGCCAGCAGCCAAGTAAATCTAGTGGGCCAGGGAAGAGAGACCCAGTACTTC CASSQVNLVGQGRETQYF TRBJ2-5 TRBV4-1 . .
TGTGCCAGCAGCCCGACTAGCGGGGCCTACGAGCAGTACTTC CASSPTSGAYEQYF TRBJ2-7 TRBV7-6 TRBD2 .
TGTGCCAGCAGCCCATCCTTTGGACAGACCCAGCCCCAGCATTTT CASSPSFGQTQPQHF TRBJ1-5 TRBV6-5 . .
TGTGCCAGCAGCGCCGGGGGGAACTATGGCTACACCTTC CASSAGGNYGYTF TRBJ1-2 TRBV7-3 . .
TGCAGCGCTGACGGTATGAACACTGAAGCTTTCTTT CSADGMNTEAFF TRBJ1-1 TRBV29-1 . .
TGCGCCAGCCCGGGCGGGGGGCGAGGGTATGGCTACACCTTC CASPGGGRGYGYTF TRBJ1-2 TRBV5-1 . .
TGTGCCAGCAGCTTAGTCTCCAGCACAGATACGCAGTATTTT CASSLVSSTDTQYF TRBJ2-3 TRBV11-2 . .
TGTGCCAGCAGCTTTTCGCCGGAGTCCTACGAGCAGTACTTC CASSFSPESYEQYF TRBJ2-7 TRBV7-9 . .
TGTGCCAGCAGCTTAGGCAGTGGGGCGCAGTACGAGCAGTACTTC CASSLGSGAQYEQYF TRBJ2-7 TRBV7-8 . .
TGTGCCAGTAGTACGTTCCGGACAGGGGTCCCGTATAACTATGGCTACACCTTC CASSTFRTGVPYNYGYTF TRBJ1-2 TRBV19 TRBD1 .
TGTGCCAGCAGGCCCCTAGCGGGAGAAGAGACCCAGTACTTC CASRPLAGEETQYF TRBJ2-5 TRBV2 TRBD2 .
TGTGCCAGCAGCGTAGCCGGACAGGGGCTAAACACCATATATTTT CASSVAGQGLNTIYF TRBJ1-3 TRBV9 TRBD1 once
TGCGCCAGCAGCTTCGGGCCGAAAGCGGGGACCCAGTACTTC CASSFGPKAGTQYF TRBJ2-5 TRBV5-1 . .
TGTGCCAGCACCAGGACTAGCGGAAAAGAGACCCAGTACTTC CASTRTSGKETQYF TRBJ2-5 TRBV28 TRBD2 .
TGTGCCAGCAGTTCGCTAGCGGGAGTGGTCGGGGAGCTGTTTTTT CASSSLAGVVGELFF TRBJ2-2 TRBV7-6 TRBD2 .
TGTGCCAGCAGCTGGCGCCCCGGAGGGATGAACACTGAAGCTTTCTTT CASSWRPGGMNTEAFF TRBJ1-1 TRBV7-9 . .
TGTGCCAGCAGTTACTCCGGAGGGCGGGGAGATACGCAGTATTTT CASSYSGGRGDTQYF TRBJ2-3 TRBV6-5 . .
TGTGCCAGCGCTCGGGACAGGGGCACAGATACGCAGTATTTT CASARDRGTDTQYF TRBJ2-3 TRBV6-5 TRBD1 .
TGTGCCAGCAGCTCCTACTCGGGACAGCCTAATCAGCCCCAGCATTTT CASSSYSGQPNQPQHF TRBJ1-5 TRBV7-8 TRBD1 .
TGTGCCAGCCGCCTAGGGGGAAGCAATCAGCCCCAGCATTTT CASRLGGSNQPQHF TRBJ1-5 TRBV28 . .